The 23 T cell receptor beta chains listed next were all sequenced from one sample in a study of blood T cell repertoires in COVID-19. Libraries were prepared by immunoSEQ multiplex PCR; TCRdb keeps only in-frame clonotypes and omits some of them. Of approximately 190,000 clones in the sample, 70% to 90% are singletons; the top ten hold 2.1%. Sequenced: peripheral blood. Every receptor here comes from a man in his 70s with active or convalescent COVID-19.

The chain uses TRBV6-1 and TRBJ1-3, with D unclear. CDR1 is MNHNS and CDR2 is SASEGT in the germline V gene. The CDR3 length is 13 residues. V was cut by 3 bases and J by 2 bases, with 5 bases left in between. CDR3 residues: CASSDSAGNTIYF. The CDR3 DNA is TGTGCCAGCAGTGACAGCGCTGGAAACACCATATATTTT.

The rearrangement uses TRBV3-1 (or the pseudogene TRBV3-2) and TRBJ2-3; 10 positions agree with TRBD2. The CDR3 spans 16 residues. The V and J ends lost 1 base and 10 bases, in that order; junction bases with no gene match: 11. Germline lookup yields CDR1 LGHDT and CDR2 YNNKEL (reference sequence). Here the CDR3 DNA reads TGTGCCAGCAGCCAAGGTCCTAGCGGGGGACAGTGGGCGCAGTATTTT. Translating it yields CASSQGPSGGQWAQYF.

This chain links TRBV6-5 with TRBJ2-2, with D possibly TRBD1 on 6 matching bases. V lost 7 bases to trimming and J lost 4 bases, with 13 bases between them. The length of the CDR3 is 14 residues. Per germline, CDR1 MNHEY and CDR2 SVGAGI. The CDR3 DNA sequence: TGTGCCAGCACCCAAACAGGGATCACCGGGGAGCTGTTTTTT. Protein: CASTQTGITGELFF.

The chain couples TRBV5-1 to TRBJ1-5, with 9 bases aligning to TRBD1. This CDR3 comprises 15 residues. Germline V gives CDR1 SGHRS, CDR2 YFSETQ. With 4 bases clipped from V and 4 bases from J, the junction kept 6 bases outside the gene matches. The CDR3 sequence: CASSEGQGLNQPQHF. The CDR3 DNA sequence: TGCGCCAGCAGCGAAGGACAGGGGCTGAATCAGCCCCAGCATTTT.

This clone came up a few times. This chain connects TRBV29-1 to TRBJ2-7; 8 bases align to TRBD1. The CDR3 length is 15 residues. V was clipped by 6 bases and J by 4 bases; unmatched bases: 14. Germline V gene sequence: CDR1 SQVTM, CDR2 ANQGSEA. The CDR3 sequence is CSVAGTGVGVYEQYF. The CDR3 coding sequence is TGCAGCGTCGCCGGGACAGGCGTGGGGGTATACGAGCAGTACTTC.

V usage is TRBV5-6 and J usage is TRBJ2-5; 7 nucleotides align to TRBD1. V was clipped by 4 bases and J by 7 bases; unmatched bases: 7. The CDR3 is 13 residues long. The germline CDR1 and CDR2 sequences are SGHDT and YYEEEE. Here the CDR3 DNA reads TGTGCCAGCAGCACTGGGACAGTGGGGACCCAGTACTTC. This sequence encodes CASSTGTVGTQYF.

The chain is built from TRBV6-2 or TRBV6-3 and TRBJ2-3; tentative D call: TRBD2 (6 bases). CDR3 length: 15 amino acids. Germline CDR1 MNHEY, CDR2 SVGEGT. Trimming removed 5 bases from V and 5 bases from J, with 17 bases in between. The CDR3 DNA reads as TGTGCCAGCAGTATCCCCAGGGCCGGGGGAGATACGCAGTATTTT. Amino acids: CASSIPRAGGDTQYF.

The V call is TRBV5-1, the J call TRBJ2-7, with 9 bases fitting TRBD1. Per germline, CDR1 SGHRS and CDR2 YFSETQ. With 0 bases clipped from V and 3 bases from J, the junction kept 4 bases outside the gene matches. This CDR3 region has 15 residues. The CDR3 sequence is CASSLAGGQGYEQYF. In DNA, the CDR3 is TGCGCCAGCAGCTTGGCCGGGGGACAGGGCTACGAGCAGTACTTC.

The V call is TRBV19, the J call TRBJ2-7; 9 bases fit TRBD1. The V and J ends lost 5 bases and 4 bases, in that order; junction bases with no gene match: 6. Germline CDR1 LNHDA, CDR2 SQIVND (reference sequence). The CDR3 sequence is 14 residues long. CDR3 protein: CASSATGGAYEQYF. For the CDR3, the DNA is TGTGCCAGTAGTGCTACAGGGGGCGCGTACGAGCAGTACTTC.

The chain couples TRBV28 to TRBJ1-3, with D tentatively TRBD1 (6 bases). The CDR3 contains 12 residues. Germline CDR1 MDHEN, CDR2 SYDVKM. V shed 5 bases and J shed 7 bases, with 9 bases lying between them. The DNA for the CDR3 is TGTGCCAGCAGTCCAACAGGGAACACCATATATTTT. Protein: CASSPTGNTIYF.

Here the CDR3 reads CASLRQGGFGTEAFF. Written as DNA, the CDR3 is TGTGCGAGCCTACGACAGGGCGGGTTCGGCACTGAAGCTTTCTTT. This chain links TRBV28 with TRBJ1-1, with 7 bases fitting TRBD1. The CDR3 has 15 amino acids. Germline V gene lookup returns CDR1 MDHEN and CDR2 SYDVKM. Looking up the rest from reference TRBV28 and TRBJ1-1 gives the full variable domain: DVKVTQSSRYLVKRTGEKVFLECVQDMDHENMFWYRQDPGLGLRLIYFSYDVKMKEKGDIPEGYSVSREKKERFSLILESASTNQTSMYLCASLRQGGFGTEAFFGQGTRLTVV.

The rearrangement links TRBV6-1 to TRBJ1-1, with D uncertain. Trimming left V 0 bases short and J 5 bases short, with 13 bases between. The CDR3 is 15 residues long. From germline, CDR1 is MNHNS and CDR2 SASEGT. The CDR3 here is CASSEALRSRTEAFF. CDR3 in DNA: TGTGCCAGCAGTGAAGCGCTTAGGAGTAGGACTGAAGCTTTCTTT.

This clone was counted a few times. The rearrangement joins TRBV28 to TRBJ1-4, with a possible D match to TRBD1 (5 bases). Trimming cost V 7 bases and J 0 bases, with 12 bases left between them. The CDR3 loop spans 15 amino acids. Germline V gene lookup returns CDR1 MDHEN and CDR2 SYDVKM. CDR3 region: CASNSQDATNEKLFF. The CDR3 coding sequence is TGTGCCAGCAACTCACAGGATGCAACTAATGAAAAACTGTTTTTT.

V is TRBV10-1 and J is TRBJ2-2, with 7 bases lining up with TRBD2. Germline CDR1 and CDR2: WNHNN and SYGVQD (reference sequence). The trim removed 7 bases at V and 4 bases at J, leaving 6 bases unmatched. CDR3 length: 14 amino acids. The CDR3 DNA sequence: TGCGCCAGCATGGCAAGGGAGGGCACCGGGGAGCTGTTTTTT. Amino acid sequence: CASMAREGTGELFF.

The CDR3 is CASSLDPNYGYTF. The CDR3, as DNA: TGTGCCAGCAGCCTAGACCCGAACTATGGCTACACCTTC. The gene calls are TRBV3-1 (or the pseudogene TRBV3-2) and TRBJ1-2; no clear D. CDR3 length: 13 amino acids. Germline CDR1 is LGHDT and CDR2 is YNNKEL (reference sequence). V lost 4 bases and J lost 2, with 8 bases in between.

In nucleotides, the CDR3 is TGCGCCAGCAGCCAAGTGGCAGCGGATTCGAACACTGAAGCTTTCTTT. As protein: CASSQVAADSNTEAFF. The chain couples TRBV4-1 to TRBJ1-1; D uncertain. This CDR3 is 16 amino acids long. V was shortened by 1 base and J by 1 base, with 13 bases between the two germline ends. Germline V gives CDR1 MGHRA, CDR2 YSYEKL.

The chain recombines TRBV10-3 with TRBJ2-7; D is uncertain. Per the germline V gene, CDR1 is ENHRY and CDR2 is SYGVKD. The ends were cut back, 7 bases at V and 1 base at J, with 11 bases in the middle. The CDR3 spans 13 residues. The CDR3 loop reads CAIKDSLSYEQYF. Here the CDR3 DNA reads TGTGCCATCAAGGATAGCCTGTCCTACGAGCAGTACTTC.

V gene TRBV5-4 combines with J gene TRBJ2-3, with 7 positions matching TRBD2. This CDR3 is 16 amino acids long. Germline trimming cut 6 bases from V and 2 bases from J; bases unmatched to any gene: 12. CDR1 and CDR2 from the germline V gene are SGHNT and YYREEE (reference sequence). The CDR3 is CASTWGGDRYTDTQYF. CDR3 nucleotides: TGTGCCAGCACCTGGGGGGGAGATAGATACACAGATACGCAGTATTTT. The entire variable domain, with the rest obtained from reference TRBV5-4 and TRBJ2-3, is as follows: ETGVTQSPTHLIKTRGQQVTLRCSSQSGHNTVSWYQQALGQGPQFIFQYYREEENGRGNFPPRFSGLQFPNYSSELNVNALELDDSALYLCASTWGGDRYTDTQYFGPGTRLTVL.

The gene calls are TRBV10-3 and TRBJ2-1; D may be TRBD1 (5 bases). Germline lookup yields CDR1 ENHRY and CDR2 SYGVKD. The CDR3 consists of 12 residues. Trimming left V 3 bases short and J 7 bases short, with 7 bases between. The CDR3 DNA follows: TGTGCCATCAGTGATGGACAAAATGAGCAGTTCTTC. Encoded protein: CAISDGQNEQFF.

Concerning this clone itself: A read error may explain this, as a much larger clone is one base away. The identical CDR3 is also encoded by other nucleotide sequences in the sample. CDR3 sequence (DNA): TGCAGTGCTAGGGCGGGGTATGGCTACACCTTC. Encoded protein: CSARAGYGYTF. The V and J genes are TRBV20-1 and TRBJ1-2; D call uncertain. Germline V gene data show CDR1 as DFQATT and CDR2 as SNEGSKA (reference sequence). This CDR3 region has 11 residues. V lost 3 bases, J lost 5 bases, and 7 bases lay in between.

The chain links TRBV28 to TRBJ1-2, with D tentatively TRBD1 (5 bases). Trimming took 6 bases from V and 5 from J, leaving 13 bases between them. The CDR3 runs to 13 residues. Germline V CDR1 and CDR2: MDHEN, SYDVKM. CDR3 protein: CASSLTDGYGYTF. As DNA, the CDR3 is TGTGCCAGCAGCCTGACAGATGGGTATGGCTACACCTTC.

This clone was observed a single time. The chain has TRBV15 and TRBJ2-7, with a weak D call TRBD1 (6 bases). Germline V CDR1 and CDR2: LNHNV, YYDKDF (reference sequence). Trimming shortened V by 3 bases and J by 5 bases, and 11 bases separated the two germline ends. The CDR3 is made up of 13 amino acids. CDR3 in amino acids: CATSRSGVNEQYF. CDR3 sequence (DNA): TGTGCCACCAGCAGGTCAGGGGTGAACGAGCAGTACTTC. Filled out from reference TRBV15 and TRBJ2-7, the complete variable domain reads DAMVIQNPRYQVTQFGKPVTLSCSQTLNHNVMYWYQQKSSQAPKLLFHYYDKDFNNEADTPDNFQSRRPNTSFCFLDIRSPGLGDTAMYLCATSRSGVNEQYFGPGTRLTVT.

The chain employs TRBV5-1 and TRBJ2-2; 11 nucleotides agree with TRBD2. The CDR3 is 15 residues long. Germline assignment: CDR1 SGHRS and CDR2 YFSETQ. After removal of 4 bases from V and 7 bases from J, the junction contained 6 bases not matched to a gene. The CDR3 loop reads CASSLPLAGGGELFF. The CDR3 coding sequence is TGCGCCAGCAGCCTACCTCTAGCGGGAGGCGGGGAGCTGTTTTTT. The entire variable domain, with the rest obtained from reference TRBV5-1 and TRBJ2-2, is as follows: KAGVTQTPRYLIKTRGQQVTLSCSPISGHRSVSWYQQTPGQGLQFLFEYFSETQRNKGNFPGRFSGRQFSNSRSEMNVSTLELGDSALYLCASSLPLAGGGELFFGEGSRLTVL.